Described below is a single TCR beta chain sequence and its context. The sample comes from a study of blood T cell repertoires in COVID-19. Sequencing was performed with immunoSEQ multiplex PCR; in TCRdb, only in-frame clones are kept and a portion is missing. Altogether some 350,000 clones are present, nearly 90% being singletons, with the ten largest covering 6.5%. The TCR sequence derives from a man aged 18-30 years with active or convalescent COVID-19. The sample taken for sequencing was peripheral blood.

The CDR3 loop is CAISGRADRGQSGASYEQYF. The CDR3 DNA reads as TGTGCCATCAGTGGGAGAGCAGACAGGGGGCAATCGGGAGCATCCTACGAGCAGTACTTC. The rearrangement joins TRBV10-3 to TRBJ2-7; TRBD1 matches 10 bases. The length of the CDR3 is 20 residues. V trimming: 4 bases; J trimming: 1 base; junction bases outside the gene matches: 19. Germline V gives CDR1 ENHRY, CDR2 SYGVKD.